This T cell receptor (beta chain) was retrieved from a study of early T cells in non-severe SARS-CoV-2 infection. For the study at large: Whole-blood bulk RNA, unsorted, was sequenced, and chains were unpaired.

This clonotype was seen more than once but under ten times. One entry per CDR3 protein results from TCRdb running MiXCR on the 5' RACE reads. The sample has tens of thousands of distinct CDR3 sequences; approximately 12% are singletons. Germline V gives CDR1 KGHDR, CDR2 SFDVKD. V was trimmed by 3 bases and J by 7 bases, leaving 14 bases between them. The CDR3 runs to 15 residues. The source material was whole blood. The sequence came from an adult who was a healthcare worker with PCR-confirmed SARS-CoV-2 infection or an uninfected control (not recorded which). The chain carries TRBV24-1 and TRBJ2-2, with a tentative D call TRBD1 (6 bases). The CDR3 reads CATSDPGQPDGELFF. The CDR3 coding sequence is TGTGCCACCAGTGATCCCGGACAGCCGGACGGGGAGCTGTTTTTT.